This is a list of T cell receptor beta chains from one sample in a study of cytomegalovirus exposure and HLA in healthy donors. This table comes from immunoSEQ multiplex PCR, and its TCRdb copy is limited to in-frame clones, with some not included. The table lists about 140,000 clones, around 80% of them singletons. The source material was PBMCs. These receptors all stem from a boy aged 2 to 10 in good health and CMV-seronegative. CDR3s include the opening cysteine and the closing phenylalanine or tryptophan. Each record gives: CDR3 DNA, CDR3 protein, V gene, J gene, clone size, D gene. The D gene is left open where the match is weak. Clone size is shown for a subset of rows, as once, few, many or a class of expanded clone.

TGTGCCTGGAGGGGGGGGTTCAACTATGGCTACACCTTC	CAWRGGFNYGYTF	TRBV30	TRBJ1-2	-	-
TGTGCCAGCAGCTTATTAGGACTAGCGGACACCGGGGAGCTGTTTTTT	CASSLLGLADTGELFF	TRBV7-3	TRBJ2-2	-	TRBD2
TGTGCCAGCAGCCAAGAACCTCGGACAGGGGGCTCCTACGAGCAGTACTTC	CASSQEPRTGGSYEQYF	TRBV14	TRBJ2-7	-	TRBD1
TGCGCCAGCAGCTTGGATTTGAGGGTCGGCGGGACCACAGATACGCAGTATTTT	CASSLDLRVGGTTDTQYF	TRBV5-1	TRBJ2-3	-	-
TGTGCCAGCAGCCCAGGTCCTACCTACGAGCAGTACTTC	CASSPGPTYEQYF	TRBV7-3	TRBJ2-7	-	-
TGTGCCAGCAGCTCACCAATAGCGGGAGGGCTCAGCTCCTACAATGAGCAGTTCTTC	CASSSPIAGGLSSYNEQFF	TRBV11-3	TRBJ2-1	-	TRBD2
TGTGCCAGCAGCGTATTCATAGGGACAGGGACGAAGACCCAGTACTTC	CASSVFIGTGTKTQYF	TRBV9	TRBJ2-5	-	TRBD1
TGTGCCAGCAGCGCAAGTCCCGGGACAGGGCGGACTGAAGCTTTCTTT	CASSASPGTGRTEAFF	TRBV9	TRBJ1-1	-	TRBD1
TGTGCCAGCAGCAGAGAAGGGGCTCAGATCTCCTACGAGCAGTACTTC	CASSREGAQISYEQYF	TRBV5-5	TRBJ2-7	-	-
TGTGCCAGCTCACCACGGGGACAGGGAACCTACGAGCAGTACTTC	CASSPRGQGTYEQYF	TRBV18	TRBJ2-7	few	TRBD1